This T cell receptor (beta chain) was observed in a study of cytomegalovirus exposure and HLA in healthy donors. Study outcomes and limitations: Specific recognition of CMV antigens was confirmed in vitro for a few chains (all CMV-associated). Earlier analysis yielded a pattern in which most TCR beta V segments were productive about 90% or about 30% of the time.

Trimming took 4 bases from V and 3 from J; bases not matched to a gene: 5. This CDR3 comprises 15 residues. The germline CDR1 and CDR2 sequences are MDHEN and SYDVKM. Of note for this clone: No antigen is known for it.

Primers for the PCR totalled 60 Vbeta and 13 Jbeta. The table came from immunoSEQ multiplex PCR; TCRdb's copy has only in-frame clones and leaves some out. The sample shows some 150,000 clones, over 60% of them seen only once. The V call is TRBV28, the J call TRBJ2-7; 11 bases agree with TRBD2. The origin of this receptor is a man aged 40-49 years in good health and CMV-seropositive. The sequenced material came from PBMCs. In nucleotides, the CDR3 is TGTGCCAGCAGTTCGACTAGCGGGGTACTCTACGAGCAGTACTTC. It translates to CASSSTSGVLYEQYF.